This section outlines one TCR beta chain sequence together with its context. CDR3 length equals 15 residues. The ends were cut back, 3 bases at V and 2 bases at J, with 12 bases in the middle. Germline CDR1 and CDR2: SGHVS and FQNEAQ. MiXCR, run by TCRdb on the 5' RACE reads, gives a single entry per CDR3 protein. Of 60,000 to 65,000 distinct CDR3 sequences in the sample, about 22% are singletons; the top ten hold more than 2.5%. J is TRBJ2-3 and V is TRBV7-8; tentative D call: TRBD1 (5 bases). The sequenced sample consisted of memory CD4+ T cells sorted from a lymph node. Regarding subset: memory CD4+ T cells, CD4+CD45RO+CD25-. The sequence came from a female donor with breast cancer. CDR3 amino acids: CASSFQGAATDTQYF. In DNA, the CDR3 is TGTGCCAGCAGCTTCCAAGGGGCCGCCACAGATACGCAGTATTTT.